Detailed here is one TCR beta chain. The source of the sample is a study of blood T cell repertoires in COVID-19. Clones were sequenced by immunoSEQ multiplex PCR, and TCRdb holds only the in-frame ones, with some missing. Of some 150,000 clones listed, approximately 80% are singletons. There are 15 residues in the CDR3. Germline V CDR1 and CDR2: KGHSH, LQKENI. V lost 3 bases to trimming and J lost 5 bases; unmatched junction nucleotides: 8. The sequence was collected from a man aged 55 to 70 with acute or convalescent COVID-19. Sequenced input: peripheral blood. The J gene is TRBJ2-3, the V gene TRBV18, with 7 bases fitting TRBD1. As DNA, the CDR3 is TGTGCCAGCTCACCGTCGGGCAGGGGGATAGATACGCAGTATTTT. Its protein product is CASSPSGRGIDTQYF.